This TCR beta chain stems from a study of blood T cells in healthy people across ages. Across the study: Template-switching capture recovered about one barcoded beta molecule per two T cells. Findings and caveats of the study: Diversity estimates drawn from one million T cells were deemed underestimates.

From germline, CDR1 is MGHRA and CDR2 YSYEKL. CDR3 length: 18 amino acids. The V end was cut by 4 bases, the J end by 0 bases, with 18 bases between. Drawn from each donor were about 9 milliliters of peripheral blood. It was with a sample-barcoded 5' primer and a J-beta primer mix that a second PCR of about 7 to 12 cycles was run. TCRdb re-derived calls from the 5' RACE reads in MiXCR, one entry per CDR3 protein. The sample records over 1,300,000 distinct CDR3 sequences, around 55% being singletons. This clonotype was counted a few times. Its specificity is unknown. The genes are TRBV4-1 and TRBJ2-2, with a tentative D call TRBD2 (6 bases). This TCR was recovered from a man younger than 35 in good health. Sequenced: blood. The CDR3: CASSRLGLAKANTGELFF. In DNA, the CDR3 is TGCGCCAGCAGCCGGTTAGGGCTAGCGAAGGCGAACACCGGGGAGCTGTTTTTT.